Listed below are T cell receptor beta chains from one sample, sequenced in a study of T cell responses to AZD1222 COVID-19 vaccine. TCRdb's table, derived via immunoSEQ multiplex PCR, lists solely in-frame clones and lacks some. The sample records 130,000 or so clones, about 86% being singletons. The sequenced sample was peripheral blood, obtained on day 0 of AZD1222 vaccination. Every receptor here comes from an adult in good health. The CDR3 runs from the conserved cysteine through the conserved F or W. A D gene is named only where the DNA matches it firmly. Clone size is not always given. Where it is, it says once, few, many or a class for expanded clones.

TRBV30,-,TRBJ2-3,TRBD1,TGTGCCTGGGACGCTCAGGGGGTGGATACGCAGTATTTT,CAWDAQGVDTQYF
TRBV21-1,few,TRBJ2-3,-,TGTGCCAGCAGCAAAGCCAAAGCGGAGAGCACAGATACGCAGTATTTT,CASSKAKAESTDTQYF
TRBV7-9,-,TRBJ2-7,TRBD2,TGTGCCAGCAGCCCCGGGACTAGCGCAACCTACGAGCAGTACTTC,CASSPGTSATYEQYF
TRBV12-3/TRBV12-4,once,TRBJ1-2,TRBD1,TGTGCCAGCAGTTTAGGCAGGGGGCATGGCTACACCTTC,CASSLGRGHGYTF
TRBV7-2,-,TRBJ1-5,-,TGTGCCAGCAGCTTGCCTGGAAGCCAGCCCCAGCATTTT,CASSLPGSQPQHF
TRBV29-1,-,TRBJ1-1,-,TGCAGCGTTGAATTTGGCTTGGGGGACACTGAAGCTTTCTTT,CSVEFGLGDTEAFF
TRBV7-7,-,TRBJ2-3,-,TGTGCCAGCAGCCCTGAGGAGGGGACGCAGTATTTT,CASSPEEGTQYF
TRBV29-1,-,TRBJ1-1,-,TGCAGCGCCTGTAAGGCGGTGAACACTGAAGCTTTCTTT,CSACKAVNTEAFF
TRBV27,-,TRBJ2-1,TRBD2,TGTGCCAGCAGTCGGCTAGCGGGAGGGCCCAGTGAGCAGTTCTTC,CASSRLAGGPSEQFF
TRBV5-1,-,TRBJ2-2,-,TGCGCCAGCAGCCCGGGGGCAGGGTTGAGGACCGGGGAGCTGTTTTTT,CASSPGAGLRTGELFF
TRBV27,-,TRBJ1-4,-,TGTGCCAGCAGTTTATACCGGGCGGGTGAAAAACTGTTTTTT,CASSLYRAGEKLFF
TRBV4-1,-,TRBJ2-2,-,TGCGCCAGCAGTATGATGACGAACACCGGGGAGCTGTTTTTT,CASSMMTNTGELFF
TRBV30,-,TRBJ2-2,-,TGTGCCTGGAGTGCTGGGACCGGGGAGCTGTTTTTT,CAWSAGTGELFF
TRBV12-3/TRBV12-4,-,TRBJ1-2,-,TGTGCCAGCAGCCTCGGTTTGAGGGATGGCTACACCTTC,CASSLGLRDGYTF
TRBV5-6,-,TRBJ2-1,TRBD1,TGTGCCAGCAGCTGGGACAGGGGCCTATACAATGAGCAGTTCTTC,CASSWDRGLYNEQFF
TRBV2,-,TRBJ2-7,-,TGTGCCAGCAGTGAATGGGGGAGGGGGACCTACGAGCAGTACTTC,CASSEWGRGTYEQYF
TRBV4-3,-,TRBJ1-2,-,TGCGCCAGCAGCCAAGATATAAGTGGCTATGGCTACACCTTC,CASSQDISGYGYTF
TRBV6-5,-,TRBJ2-5,-,TGTGCCAGCAGTTTCACGGGACTCGACGGGGAGACCCAGTACTTC,CASSFTGLDGETQYF
TRBV25-1,once,TRBJ2-1,TRBD2,TGTGCCAGCAGTGAATTAGGCGGGAGTCTGAATGAGCAGTTCTTC,CASSELGGSLNEQFF
TRBV4-1,-,TRBJ2-2,TRBD2,TGCGCCAGCAGTTTAGCGGGGGGGCGATCCGGGGAGCTGTTTTTT,CASSLAGGRSGELFF
TRBV4-3,-,TRBJ1-1,-,TGCGCCAGCAGCCAAACTATGAACACTGAAGCTTTCTTT,CASSQTMNTEAFF
TRBV24-1,-,TRBJ2-5,TRBD2,TGTGCCACCAGTGATGCTAGCGGGGAGACCCAGTACTTC,CATSDASGETQYF
TRBV21-1,-,TRBJ2-3,-,TGTGCCAGCAGCAAACCAATTGAGACAGGGCCGATCACAGATACGCAGTATTTT,CASSKPIETGPITDTQYF
TRBV11-2,-,TRBJ2-7,TRBD1,TGTGCCAGCAGCTTAGGGACAGGGGGCGGCTACGAGCAGTACTTC,CASSLGTGGGYEQYF
TRBV7-7,-,TRBJ1-1,-,TGTGCCAGCAGCCTCACATTGAACACTGAAGCTTTCTTT,CASSLTLNTEAFF
TRBV11-2,-,TRBJ2-7,-,TGTGCCAGCAGCTTAGCCAGGGACTACGAGCAGTACTTC,CASSLARDYEQYF
TRBV29-1,-,TRBJ1-4,TRBD1,TGCAGCGTGACAAACCTCCGGGACAGAACAAATGAAAAACTGTTTTTT,CSVTNLRDRTNEKLFF
TRBV27,-,TRBJ2-3,-,TGTGCCAGCAGTTTAAAACTGGGCGGAGCCACAGATACGCAGTATTTT,CASSLKLGGATDTQYF
TRBV2,few,TRBJ2-3,TRBD2,TGTGCCAGCAGTCCGGGACTAGCGGTCTTAGGGGGTACGCAGTATTTT,CASSPGLAVLGGTQYF
TRBV6-1,-,TRBJ1-2,-,TGTGCCAGCAGTGACGGCGGAAACTATGGCTACACCTTC,CASSDGGNYGYTF
TRBV19,-,TRBJ2-3,-,TGTGCCAGTAGTAGGGGAACAGATACGCAGTATTTT,CASSRGTDTQYF
TRBV27,-,TRBJ2-7,-,TGTGCCAGCAGCACCATGTTAGACTCCTACGAGCAGTACTTC,CASSTMLDSYEQYF
TRBV27,once,TRBJ1-6,-,TGTGCCAGCAGTTTATCGATCGGCCGAGTAGCACCCCTCCACTTT,CASSLSIGRVAPLHF
TRBV4-3,-,TRBJ1-3,-,TGCGCCAGCAGCCCGGGACCCGCCGCAACTGGAAACACCATATATTTT,CASSPGPAATGNTIYF
TRBV11-1,-,TRBJ2-1,-,TGTGCCAGCAGCTTAGCTGGGGGGCCCGGCGGCGAGCAGTTCTTC,CASSLAGGPGGEQFF
TRBV2,-,TRBJ1-3,-,TGTGCCAGGGGCTCTGGAAACACCATATATTTT,CARGSGNTIYF
TRBV19,once,TRBJ2-2,-,TGTGCCAGTAGTATAAGGCAGACCGGGGAGCTGTTTTTT,CASSIRQTGELFF
TRBV7-9,-,TRBJ2-4,-,TGTGCCAGCAGCTTGGGGGGGCGTCTTCCCAAAAACATTCAGTACTTC,CASSLGGRLPKNIQYF
TRBV28,-,TRBJ2-7,-,TGTGCCAGCAGTTTAAGAGGTGCAGCTTACGAGCAGTACTTC,CASSLRGAAYEQYF
TRBV7-2,-,TRBJ2-3,TRBD2,TGTGCCAGCAGCCCCCTGCCTTTTGCGGGGGGTCGGGATACGCAGTATTTT,CASSPLPFAGGRDTQYF
TRBV9,-,TRBJ2-3,TRBD2,TGTGCCAGCAGCGTAGCATTAGCGGGGGGTAGGGATACGCAGTATTTT,CASSVALAGGRDTQYF
TRBV7-9,-,TRBJ1-6,-,TGTGCCAGCAGCCTGACTAATTCACCCCTCCACTTT,CASSLTNSPLHF
TRBV3-1/TRBV3-2,-,TRBJ2-7,-,TGTGCCAGCAGCCAAGAAGGTGGCCGACGGGTTTACGAGCAGTACTTC,CASSQEGGRRVYEQYF